This T cell receptor (beta chain) is from a study of T cells after yellow fever vaccination. Study conclusions and caveats: Researchers report a weaker secondary response that nonetheless peaked faster, day 5 versus 15. A small share of clonotypes appeared in both CD4 and CD8 compartments. Any FACS-sorted repertoire could hold abundant clonotypes that contaminate it from the bulk population.

About this clonotype: Its antigen is as yet unknown.

The length of the CDR3 is 13 residues. Germline V gives CDR1 MNHEY, CDR2 SVGAGI. Trimming removed 4 bases from V and 5 bases from J, with 8 bases in between. A process of 5'RACE template switching, which added a universal primer site and UMIs, was used to make TCR cDNA. TCRdb called the 5' RACE reads again in MiXCR, with one record for every CDR3 protein. The sample holds a few hundred thousand distinct CDR3 sequences; roughly 5.2% are singletons and the top ten take around 3.5%. V and J are TRBV6-5 and TRBJ2-2; D remains ambiguous. The material sequenced was CD4+ T cells sorted from PBMCs, taken on the day of the yellow fever booster vaccination. The TCR originated in a man aged 18-30 years who received the YFV17D yellow fever vaccine. The CDR3: CASSFPGTGELFF. The CDR3 region has the DNA TGTGCCAGCAGTTTTCCAGGAACCGGGGAGCTGTTTTTT.